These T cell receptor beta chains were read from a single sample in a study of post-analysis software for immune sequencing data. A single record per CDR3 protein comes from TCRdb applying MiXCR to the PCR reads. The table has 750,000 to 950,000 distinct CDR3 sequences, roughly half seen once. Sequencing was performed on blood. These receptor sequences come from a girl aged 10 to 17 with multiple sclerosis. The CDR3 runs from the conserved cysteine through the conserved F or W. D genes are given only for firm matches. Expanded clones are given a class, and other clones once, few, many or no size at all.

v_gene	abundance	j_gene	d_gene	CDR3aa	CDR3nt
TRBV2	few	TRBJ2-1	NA	CASRESSYNEQFF	TGTGCCAGCAGGGAAAGCTCCTACAATGAGCAGTTCTTC
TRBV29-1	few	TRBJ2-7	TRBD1	CSVTRDRASEQYF	TGCAGCGTGACGCGGGACAGGGCGTCGGAGCAGTACTTC
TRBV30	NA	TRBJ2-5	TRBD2	CACSAGGEETQYF	TGTGCCTGCTCTGCGGGGGGGGAAGAGACCCAGTACTTC
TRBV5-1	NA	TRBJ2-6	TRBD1	CASSLRQGVGANVLTF	TGCGCCAGCAGCTTGCGACAGGGGGTCGGGGCCAACGTCCTGACTTTC
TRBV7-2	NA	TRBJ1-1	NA	CASSPVTNTEAFF	TGTGCCAGCAGCCCCGTTACGAACACTGAAGCTTTCTTT
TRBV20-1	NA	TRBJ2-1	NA	CSARDPRTKLGYNEQFF	TGCAGTGCTAGAGATCCTCGGACTAAGCTGGGCTACAATGAGCAGTTCTTC
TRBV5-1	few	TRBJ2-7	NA	CASSLGTSPLGDEQYF	TGCGCCAGCAGCTTGGGGACTTCACCATTGGGCGACGAGCAGTACTTC
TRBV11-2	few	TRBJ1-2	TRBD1	CASSSRLQGSDGYTF	TGTGCCAGCAGCTCGAGATTACAGGGGAGTGATGGCTACACCTTC
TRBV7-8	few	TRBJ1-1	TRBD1	CASSLARTGYTEAFF	TGTGCCAGCAGCTTAGCGCGGACAGGATACACTGAAGCTTTCTTT
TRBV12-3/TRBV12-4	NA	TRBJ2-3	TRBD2	CASSLGGDAQYF	TGTGCCAGCAGTTTGGGAGGGGATGCGCAGTATTTT
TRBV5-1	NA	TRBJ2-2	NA	CASRAGPGELFF	TGCGCCAGCAGGGCCGGGCCCGGGGAGCTGTTTTTT
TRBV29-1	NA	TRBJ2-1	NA	CSVKGDTRVTYNEQFF	TGCAGCGTTAAGGGGGACACCAGGGTAACCTACAATGAGCAGTTCTTC
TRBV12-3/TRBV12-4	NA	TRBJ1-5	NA	CASSLGPDNQPQHF	TGTGCCAGCAGTTTAGGGCCAGACAATCAGCCCCAGCATTTT
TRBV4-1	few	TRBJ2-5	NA	CASSPPPPQETQYF	TGCGCCAGCAGCCCCCCCCCACCGCAAGAGACCCAGTACTTC
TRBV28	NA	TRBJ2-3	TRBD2	CAALPSGILNPSVTQYF	TGTGCCGCGCTCCCTAGCGGGATATTAAACCCTTCAGTTACGCAGTATTTT
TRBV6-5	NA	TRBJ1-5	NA	CASSYLVPGTSNQPQHF	TGTGCCAGCAGTTACCTAGTCCCCGGGACAAGCAATCAGCCCCAGCATTTT
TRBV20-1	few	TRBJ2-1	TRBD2	CSATDRGGSGNEQFF	TGCAGTGCTACGGACCGGGGGGGCTCGGGGAATGAGCAGTTCTTC